Listed here is a single T cell receptor (beta chain). Its antigen remains unidentified. The sample comes from a study of shared clonotypes between healthy human individuals. In the study overall: Every donor yielded three CD4 naive, three CD4 memory, two CD8 naive and one CD8 memory plate. Study findings and constraints: Compared with memory subsets, naive subsets generally had larger estimated richness. Around 5% was the fraction of naive CD4 clonotypes found shared across four donors.

CD4+ cells yielded CD45RA+ naive and CD45RA-negative memory subsets. Only in-frame clones appear in the TCRdb table, and some are missing; sequencing was by immunoSEQ multiplex PCR. The table has roughly 2 million clones, 85% to 95% seen once. Looked up from germline, CDR1 is SNHLY and CDR2 is FYNNEI. There are 12 residues in the CDR3. J was trimmed by 5 bases and V by 11 bases; bases with no gene match: 6. The sequence came from a man in his late teens or twenties in good health. This rearrangement joins TRBV2 to TRBJ2-5; the match to TRBD1 covers 9 bases. Sequencing was performed on naive CD4+ T cells sorted from blood. Noted subset: CD45RA+ positively selected. This chain's CDR3 is CAGRQGGETQYF. The CDR3 region has the DNA TGTGCCGGTCGACAGGGGGGCGAGACCCAGTACTTC.